The rows below give T cell receptor beta chains drawn from one sample of a study of shared clonotypes between healthy human individuals. TCRdb's copy holds only in-frame clones and misses some; the assay was immunoSEQ multiplex PCR. The profile shows around 2,000,000 clones, approximately 94% of them singletons. Sample: naive CD8+ T cells sorted from blood. These receptors were collected from a man aged 18 to 29 in good health. The CDR3 runs from the conserved cysteine through the conserved F or W. A D gene is named only where the DNA matches it firmly. Only part of the rows carry a size: once, few, many, or a class if the clone is expanded.

>NA|TRBV10-1|TRBJ2-2|NA
CASRSIPEAGELFF
TGCGCCAGCCGATCGATACCGGAGGCCGGGGAGCTGTTTTTT
>NA|TRBV11-2|TRBJ2-1|NA
CASSLGDSYNEQFF
TGTGCCAGCAGCTTAGGGGATTCTTACAATGAGCAGTTCTTC
>NA|TRBV25-1|TRBJ2-5|TRBD2
CASSGITSGRGETQYF
TGTGCCAGCAGTGGTATAACTAGCGGGAGAGGAGAGACCCAGTACTTC
>NA|TRBV4-1|TRBJ2-7|NA
CASSQGIGREDQYF
TGCGCCAGCAGCCAAGGAATTGGCAGGGAAGACCAGTACTTC
>NA|TRBV27|TRBJ2-1|NA
CASRTLGHQFF
TGTGCCAGCAGGACCCTTGGGCATCAGTTCTTC
>once|TRBV28|TRBJ1-6|NA
CASSLGDRDIRSYNSPLHF
TGTGCCAGCAGTTTGGGAGACCGGGACATTCGCTCCTATAATTCACCCCTCCACTTT
>NA|TRBV29-1|TRBJ1-4|NA
CSVEIRRLGNEKLFF
TGCAGCGTTGAAATTCGGCGATTGGGTAATGAAAAACTGTTTTTT
>NA|TRBV9|TRBJ1-1|NA
CASTDGGTEAFF
TGTGCCAGCACCGATGGGGGGACTGAAGCTTTCTTT
>NA|TRBV27|TRBJ2-7|NA
CASRGPYEQYF
TGTGCCAGCAGAGGCCCCTACGAGCAGTACTTC
>once|TRBV28|TRBJ1-6|NA
CASTDYNSPLHF
TGTGCCAGCACAGACTATAATTCACCCCTCCACTTT
>NA|TRBV7-2|TRBJ1-5|TRBD1
CASSQTGVSPYSNQPQHF
TGTGCCAGCAGCCAGACAGGGGTGTCCCCGTATAGCAATCAGCCCCAGCATTTT
>NA|TRBV5-1|TRBJ1-5|NA
CASSEGSNQPQHF
TGCGCCAGCAGCGAGGGTAGCAATCAGCCCCAGCATTTT
>NA|TRBV4-1|TRBJ1-2|NA
CASSPSSGADGYTF
TGCGCCAGCAGCCCGAGCTCGGGGGCGGATGGCTACACCTTC
>NA|TRBV19|TRBJ2-5|TRBD2
CASSQTSGGAPLGTQYF
TGTGCCAGTAGTCAGACTAGCGGGGGGGCCCCTCTGGGGACCCAGTACTTC
>NA|TRBV2|TRBJ1-4|NA
CASRDQEKLFF
TGTGCCAGCAGGGACCAAGAAAAACTGTTTTTT
>NA|TRBV29-1|TRBJ2-2|TRBD2
CSGRELTGELFF
TGCAGCGGGCGGGAGCTCACCGGGGAGCTGTTTTTT
>NA|TRBV25-1|TRBJ2-1|NA
CASSEVAEQFF
TGTGCCAGCAGTGAAGTAGCCGAGCAGTTCTTC
>NA|TRBV11-2|TRBJ2-7|TRBD2
CASSWGGYEQYF
TGTGCCAGCAGCTGGGGGGGCTACGAGCAGTACTTC
>NA|TRBV2|TRBJ1-2|NA
CASSFLWEGNNYGYTF
TGTGCCAGCAGTTTTCTGTGGGAGGGGAATAACTATGGCTACACCTTC
>NA|TRBV9|TRBJ2-2|NA
CASRQGTGELFF
TGTGCCAGCCGTCAGGGAACCGGGGAGCTGTTTTTT
>NA|TRBV6-1|TRBJ2-7|NA
CAGRGAGAGSEQYF
TGTGCCGGACGGGGGGCCGGGGCAGGCAGCGAGCAGTACTTC
>NA|TRBV7-9|TRBJ1-3|NA
CASSLEWTVSGNTIYF
TGTGCCAGCAGCTTAGAATGGACAGTTTCTGGAAACACCATATATTTT
>NA|TRBV7-9|TRBJ2-3|TRBD2
CASSPPERGGSTDTQYF
TGTGCCAGCAGCCCACCCGAGCGGGGGGGCAGCACAGATACGCAGTATTTT
>NA|TRBV5-1|TRBJ1-3|TRBD1
CASSLWTGDPRYSSGNTIYF
TGCGCCAGCAGCTTGTGGACAGGGGATCCTCGCTATAGCTCTGGAAACACCATATATTTT
>NA|TRBV5-6|TRBJ1-1|TRBD1
CASSYYRGDDTEAFF
TGTGCCAGCAGTTATTACAGGGGGGACGACACTGAAGCTTTCTTT
>NA|TRBV21-1|TRBJ2-6|NA
CASSKDPGQGNSGANVLTF
TGTGCCAGCAGCAAAGACCCGGGACAGGGAAACTCTGGGGCCAACGTCCTGACTTTC
>NA|TRBV7-2|TRBJ2-7|NA
CASSLNPRLRGSEQYF
TGTGCCAGCAGCTTAAACCCTAGGCTGCGGGGATCCGAGCAGTACTTC
>NA|TRBV19|TRBJ2-7|NA
CASSTRLHGEQYF
TGTGCCAGTAGTACCAGGCTCCACGGCGAGCAGTACTTC
>once|TRBV6-1|TRBJ1-5|NA
CASSEPGNQPQHF
TGTGCCAGCAGTGAACCGGGCAATCAGCCCCAGCATTTT
>NA|TRBV7-8|TRBJ2-3|TRBD1
CASSLALISDEQGTDTQYF
TGTGCCAGCAGCTTAGCCCTGATATCAGATGAACAGGGGACAGATACGCAGTATTTT
>NA|TRBV11-3|TRBJ1-5|NA
CASSLANQGLGNSNQPQHF
TGTGCCAGCAGCTTAGCCAACCAGGGATTGGGGAATAGCAATCAGCCCCAGCATTTT
>NA|TRBV5-6|TRBJ2-7|NA
CASSFPDNSYEQYF
TGTGCCAGCAGCTTTCCGGACAACTCCTACGAGCAGTACTTC
>NA|TRBV7-8|TRBJ2-7|NA
CASSLLGVTYEQYF
TGTGCCAGCAGCTTACTGGGAGTAACCTACGAGCAGTACTTC
>NA|TRBV10-2|TRBJ2-3|NA
CASTRVGGTDTQYF
TGCGCCAGCACCCGGGTGGGAGGCACAGATACGCAGTATTTT
>NA|TRBV28|TRBJ1-1|NA
CASSVYDTEAFF
TGTGCCAGCAGTGTATATGACACTGAAGCTTTCTTT
>NA|TRBV7-2|TRBJ2-7|TRBD2
CASSPGLAIEQYF
TGTGCCAGCAGCCCGGGACTAGCGATCGAGCAGTACTTC
>NA|TRBV30|TRBJ2-1|NA
CAWSFQLGNEQFF
TGTGCCTGGAGTTTTCAACTCGGCAATGAGCAGTTCTTC
>NA|TRBV18|TRBJ2-1|NA
CASSPPHDDEQFF
TGTGCCAGCTCACCACCGCATGATGATGAGCAGTTCTTC
>NA|TRBV30|TRBJ2-3|NA
CAWIMGYSSTDTQYF
TGTGCCTGGATAATGGGCTACTCAAGCACAGATACGCAGTATTTT
>NA|TRBV27|TRBJ2-7|NA
CASSRTTTGEQYF
TGTGCCAGCTCCCGGACGACCACGGGAGAGCAGTACTTC
>NA|TRBV27|TRBJ2-1|NA
CASRGGDYNEQFF
TGTGCCAGCAGGGGCGGGGACTACAATGAGCAGTTCTTC
>NA|TRBV9|TRBJ1-2|NA
CASSVETGFNFDGYTF
TGTGCCAGCAGCGTAGAAACAGGGTTTAACTTCGATGGCTACACCTTC
>NA|TRBV5-1|TRBJ1-6|NA
CASSSHREGYNSPLHF
TGCGCCAGCAGTTCTCACCGGGAAGGATATAATTCACCCCTCCACTTT
>NA|TRBV9|TRBJ1-4|TRBD1
CASSTGGVDEKLFF
TGTGCCAGCAGCACAGGGGGGGTGGATGAAAAACTGTTTTTT
>NA|TRBV19|TRBJ2-7|TRBD2
CASKLAGSYEQYF
TGTGCCAGTAAGCTAGCGGGGTCCTACGAGCAGTACTTC
>once|TRBV29-1|TRBJ2-5|NA
CSVEGGGQETQYF
TGCAGCGTTGAAGGTGGCGGCCAAGAGACCCAGTACTTC
>NA|TRBV10-1|TRBJ2-7|NA
CASSLDSGAEQYF
TGCGCCAGCAGCTTGGACTCAGGGGCCGAGCAGTACTTC